This TCR beta chain stems from a study of beta chain features in type 1 diabetes. The wider study: Sorted cells examined across all samples numbered more than 100 million. Overall study findings and caveats: Any HLA type influence on TCRB rearrangement was left unresolved here. It was among patients, rather than healthy donors, that naive, central memory and Treg TCRB repertoires appeared more similar.

It was via CD45RO/CCR7/CD25/CD127/CD95/CD27 that CD4+ naive, central memory, regulatory and stem cell-like memory cells were sorted. cDNA synthesis used the whole RNA isolate, giving expressed TCRB sequences. TCRdb's table, derived via immunoSEQ multiplex PCR, lists solely in-frame clones and lacks some. The sample carries hundreds of thousands of clones, roughly 14% recorded once. Germline values: CDR1 MGHDK, CDR2 SYGVNS. This CDR3 comprises 15 residues. Between the trimmed V and J ends, which lost 5 bases and 5 bases, there was a span of 16 bases. This clone was observed a handful of times. The antigen remains unidentified.

The chain uses TRBV25-1 and TRBJ1-5; D gene ambiguous. The material sequenced was naive CD4+ T cells from blood. The clonotype comes from a man in his thirties or forties in good health. The DNA for the CDR3 is TGTGCCAGCAGTCAACGGGGATATGGGGATCAGCCCCAGCATTTT. Translating gives CASSQRGYGDQPQHF.